Listed below are T cell receptor beta chains from one sample, sequenced in a study of T cells in Graves' hyperthyroidism and ophthalmopathy. Each CDR3 protein gets one entry after TCRdb re-called the multiplex PCR reads with MiXCR. The sample includes about half a million distinct CDR3 sequences, 15% to 20% of them seen just once. The specimen was blood. These receptors were obtained from a man aged 40-49 years with Graves' ophthalmopathy. CDR3s include the opening cysteine and the closing phenylalanine or tryptophan. A D gene is named only where the DNA matches it firmly. The listing skips clone size in some rows; elsewhere it reads once, few, many or a size class.

DNA: TGTGCCAGCAGCCCCAAGACAGGGGGAAACACTGAAGCTTTCTTT
CDR3: CASSPKTGGNTEAFF
J: TRBJ1-1
D: TRBD1
V: TRBV7-8
length: 15
size: many

DNA: TGTGCCATCCAATACCCAGACAGGTTGGACTATGGCTACACCTTC
CDR3: CAIQYPDRLDYGYTF
J: TRBJ1-2
D: -
V: TRBV2
length: 15
size: few

DNA: TGCAGTGCTAGCCGGGGGGCAGGTTCCTACGAGCAGTACTTC
CDR3: CSASRGAGSYEQYF
J: TRBJ2-7
D: -
V: TRBV20-1
length: 14
size: many

DNA: TGTGCCAGCTCCTATACACCCCCCGGCAATGAGCAGTTCTTC
CDR3: CASSYTPPGNEQFF
J: TRBJ2-1
D: -
V: TRBV18
length: 14
size: -

DNA: TGTGCCAGCAGCTTAAATCCAGCGGCCCCCCCCTATGAGCAGTTCTTC
CDR3: CASSLNPAAPPYEQFF
J: TRBJ2-1
D: -
V: TRBV7-3
length: 16
size: -

DNA: TGTGCCAGCAGCCGTGACTTCCAGAGCTCTGGAAACACCATATATTTT
CDR3: CASSRDFQSSGNTIYF
J: TRBJ1-3
D: -
V: TRBV7-2
length: 16
size: -

DNA: TGTGCCAGCACGGGACAGGGATTCTATGGCTACACCTTC
CDR3: CASTGQGFYGYTF
J: TRBJ1-2
D: TRBD1
V: TRBV28
length: 13
size: once

DNA: TGTGCCAGCAGCCTGCCCGGAACTGAAGCTTTCTTT
CDR3: CASSLPGTEAFF
J: TRBJ1-1
D: -
V: TRBV3-1
length: 12
size: many

DNA: TGCGCCAGCAGTGCTGGACAGGGGTATGGCTACACCTTC
CDR3: CASSAGQGYGYTF
J: TRBJ1-2
D: TRBD1
V: TRBV10-2
length: 13
size: -

DNA: TGTGCCTGCAGTTTAGGGACGGCTGATGGCTACACCTTC
CDR3: CACSLGTADGYTF
J: TRBJ1-2
D: -
V: TRBV12-3/TRBV12-4
length: 13
size: few

DNA: TGTGCCAGCTCACCACAGGAGGGGGCGAATGAGCAGTTCTTC
CDR3: CASSPQEGANEQFF
J: TRBJ2-1
D: -
V: TRBV18
length: 14
size: few

DNA: TGTGCCAGCAGCCCTCGGGGGGAGGACCAACAGTTCTTC
CDR3: CASSPRGEDQQFF
J: TRBJ2-1
D: TRBD2
V: TRBV7-9
length: 13
size: -

DNA: TGCAGTGCGGCGGCTAGCGGGGGGCTGAGGTCCTACGAGCAGTACTTC
CDR3: CSAAASGGLRSYEQYF
J: TRBJ2-7
D: TRBD2
V: TRBV20-1
length: 16
size: many

DNA: TGTGCCAGCAGTCCGGGTTCTGACTATGGCTACACCTTC
CDR3: CASSPGSDYGYTF
J: TRBJ1-2
D: -
V: TRBV6-1
length: 13
size: many

DNA: TGTGCCAGCTCTCACGGGGGAGGGAAGACAGATACGCAGTATTTT
CDR3: CASSHGGGKTDTQYF
J: TRBJ2-3
D: TRBD2
V: TRBV18
length: 15
size: many

DNA: TGTGCCAGCAGCTTCGTCGGTACAGGGAGCTCCTATGGCTACACCTTC
CDR3: CASSFVGTGSSYGYTF
J: TRBJ1-2
D: -
V: TRBV5-6
length: 16
size: -

DNA: TGTGCCAGCAGCTCGGGATCCAACACTGAAGCTTTCTTT
CDR3: CASSSGSNTEAFF
J: TRBJ1-1
D: -
V: TRBV5-8
length: 13
size: -

DNA: TGTGCCACCAGCAGAGATGGGGGTTTTGGAAACACCATATATTTT
CDR3: CATSRDGGFGNTIYF
J: TRBJ1-3
D: -
V: TRBV15
length: 15
size: many

DNA: TGCAGTGCTATTCTGAAGATAGGGGGTAATGAAAAACTGTTTTTT
CDR3: CSAILKIGGNEKLFF
J: TRBJ1-4
D: -
V: TRBV20-1
length: 15
size: many